This is a list of T cell receptor beta chains from one sample in a study of blood T cell repertoires in COVID-19. TCRdb's table, derived via immunoSEQ multiplex PCR, lists solely in-frame clones and lacks some. The table shows fewer than 250,000 clones, with around 90% occurring only once. Sequencing was performed on peripheral blood. These receptors came from a man in his sixties with acute or convalescent COVID-19. Each CDR3 is given with its conserved first and last residue. A D gene is named only where the DNA matches it firmly. Size is stated for part of the rows, as once, few or many counts, or as a class when the clone is expanded.

abundance | j_gene | d_gene | v_gene | CDR3nt | CDR3aa
once | TRBJ2-1 | . | TRBV30 | TGTGCCTGGAGTATTGGAAGGGCAGCGGATGAGCAGTTCTTC | CAWSIGRAADEQFF
. | TRBJ2-7 | . | TRBV6-1 | TGTGCCAGCAGTGAAACGGGACTGGCGGGCGGATCCTACGAGCAGTACTTC | CASSETGLAGGSYEQYF
. | TRBJ2-3 | . | TRBV10-1 | TGCGCCAGCAGAGCTGGCGGGCCCACAGATACGCAGTATTTT | CASRAGGPTDTQYF
. | TRBJ2-2 | TRBD2 | TRBV7-2 | TGTGCCAGCAGCTTATCGGGTCTAGCGGGGAACACCGGGGAGCTGTTTTTT | CASSLSGLAGNTGELFF
. | TRBJ2-1 | TRBD1 | TRBV11-2 | TGTGCCAGCAGCTTTACCGGGACAGAAGCCTACAATGAGCAGTTCTTC | CASSFTGTEAYNEQFF
. | TRBJ2-1 | . | TRBV10-3 | TGTGCCATCAGTGAGGCGACTAATGAGCAGTTCTTC | CAISEATNEQFF
. | TRBJ1-5 | . | TRBV21-1 | TGTGCCAGCAGTCGAACGGGACAGGGGGCCTCAGGTAGCAATCAGCCCCAGCATTTT | CASSRTGQGASGSNQPQHF
. | TRBJ1-1 | TRBD1 | TRBV18 | TGTGCCAGCTCGTTCGGACAGGATATCGCTGAAGCTTTCTTT | CASSFGQDIAEAFF
. | TRBJ2-2 | . | TRBV19 | TGTGCCAGTAGTATCCGTCCGACCGGGGAGCTGTTTTTT | CASSIRPTGELFF
few | TRBJ1-3 | TRBD1 | TRBV7-9 | TGTGCCAGCAGCGACCGGGACAGGGGATGGGACTCTGGAAACACCATATATTTT | CASSDRDRGWDSGNTIYF
few | TRBJ2-1 | . | TRBV11-2 | TGTGCCAGCAGTGATACTGCGGGGTCTGAGCAGTTCTTC | CASSDTAGSEQFF
. | TRBJ2-3 | TRBD1 | TRBV7-2 | TGTGCCAGCAGCTTATGGGACAGAGCCACAGATACGCAGTATTTT | CASSLWDRATDTQYF
. | TRBJ1-1 | TRBD1 | TRBV5-1 | TGCGCCAGCAGCACCGACAGGGTCGTTTCGAACACTGAAGCTTTCTTT | CASSTDRVVSNTEAFF
. | TRBJ2-7 | . | TRBV18 | TGTGCCAGCTCACCAGGTTCAGGGTACTACGAGCAGTACTTC | CASSPGSGYYEQYF
. | TRBJ2-5 | TRBD2 | TRBV20-1 | TGCAGTGCTAGTCTTGCGGGGGGCGGCAAAGAGACCCAGTACTTC | CSASLAGGGKETQYF
. | TRBJ2-3 | TRBD1 | TRBV6-6 | TGTGCCAGCATTCGGAGCCGGGACAGGGGGACAGATACGCAGTATTTT | CASIRSRDRGTDTQYF
once | TRBJ2-5 | TRBD2 | TRBV6-2/TRBV6-3 | TGTGCCAGCAGCAACCATCAAAATAGCGGGGTCGCCGTCCAAGAGACCCAGTACTTC | CASSNHQNSGVAVQETQYF
. | TRBJ2-3 | TRBD2 | TRBV14 | TGTGCCAGCAGCCGGCGGGGGGGTTCTCGCACAGATACGCAGTATTTT | CASSRRGGSRTDTQYF
once | TRBJ2-1 | TRBD2 | TRBV14 | TGTGCCAGCAGCCAAGATATAGCGGGGGGGCCGTACAATGAGCAGTTCTTC | CASSQDIAGGPYNEQFF
. | TRBJ2-7 | . | TRBV16 | TGTGCCAGCAGCCAAGTCGGACAGCCGATCCGCGAGCAGTACTTC | CASSQVGQPIREQYF
few | TRBJ1-4 | . | TRBV2 | TGTGCCAGCAGAGCATGGACGGGGTTTGGATTAACTAATGAAAAACTGTTTTTT | CASRAWTGFGLTNEKLFF
. | TRBJ1-3 | . | TRBV6-5 | TGTGCCAGCAGCGGCGGGGGGGGAAACACCATATATTTT | CASSGGGGNTIYF
. | TRBJ1-4 | . | TRBV12-5 | TGTGCTAGTGGTTTTCAGAATGAAAAACTGTTTTTT | CASGFQNEKLFF
. | TRBJ1-3 | TRBD1 | TRBV9 | TGTGCCAGCAGCGTTACAGCGGGACAGGCGACCAACACCATATATTTT | CASSVTAGQATNTIYF
. | TRBJ1-5 | TRBD1 | TRBV24-1 | TGTGCCACCAGTGATACCGGGACAGGGGGCAGACAGCCCCAGCATTTT | CATSDTGTGGRQPQHF
once | TRBJ2-1 | . | TRBV29-1 | TGCATGGGGGGAAGCTCCTACAATGAGCAGTTCTTC | CMGGSSYNEQFF
. | TRBJ2-3 | TRBD1 | TRBV3-1/TRBV3-2 | TGTGCCAGCAGCCAAGCCCGGGACAGGGGCCCTACGCAGTATTTT | CASSQARDRGPTQYF
. | TRBJ2-3 | . | TRBV28 | TGTGCCAGCAGCCGGTCGGATACGCAGTATTTT | CASSRSDTQYF
. | TRBJ2-2 | TRBD2 | TRBV6-6 | TGTGCCAGCAGTTACCCCGCGGGGGGGAACACCGGGGAGCTGTTTTTT | CASSYPAGGNTGELFF
once | TRBJ1-4 | . | TRBV7-2 | TGTGCCAGCAGCGATGGGGCTCCCCTTGAAAAACTGTTTTTT | CASSDGAPLEKLFF
. | TRBJ1-1 | TRBD1 | TRBV30 | TGTGCCTGGAGTGCCTTGGGACAGGGGAGGGGGATGAACACTGAAGCTTTCTTT | CAWSALGQGRGMNTEAFF
few | TRBJ2-7 | TRBD1 | TRBV13 | TGTGCCAGCAGCCGTTCGACAGGGTCCGAGCAGTACTTC | CASSRSTGSEQYF
. | TRBJ2-7 | . | TRBV4-1 | TGCGCCAGCACCGTCCGGCCAGGGGAGTCCTACGAGCAGTACTTC | CASTVRPGESYEQYF
. | TRBJ2-5 | TRBD2 | TRBV5-1 | TGCGCCAGCAGCTTGGGATTAGCGGGCCACCAAGAGACCCAGTACTTC | CASSLGLAGHQETQYF
. | TRBJ2-7 | . | TRBV10-2 | TGCGCCAGCAGTGGGGGGGACCCTTCCTACGAGCAGTACTTC | CASSGGDPSYEQYF
few | TRBJ1-1 | . | TRBV11-3 | TGTGCCAGCAGCTTAGACCGGGGTAGGGCTTTCTTT | CASSLDRGRAFF
. | TRBJ1-5 | . | TRBV6-5 | TGTGCCAGCAGTAGGGGAGGGGGTGGCAATCAGCCCCAGCATTTT | CASSRGGGGNQPQHF
. | TRBJ2-2 | TRBD1 | TRBV6-5 | TGTGCCAGCAGTTCCGGGGGACAGGGGTTTTCCGGGGAGCTGTTTTTT | CASSSGGQGFSGELFF
. | TRBJ2-7 | TRBD2 | TRBV11-2 | TGTGCCAGCAGCTTAGCGGTGCTAGCGGGGGTCTACGAGCAGTACTTC | CASSLAVLAGVYEQYF
. | TRBJ1-1 | TRBD1 | TRBV28 | TGTGCCAGCACCAGGGGGAACAGGGGGGAAGCTTTCTTT | CASTRGNRGEAFF
. | TRBJ2-5 | TRBD2 | TRBV7-2 | TGTGCCAGCAGCTTATCGGGCCTAGCGGGGGGGCCGGAGACCCAGTACTTC | CASSLSGLAGGPETQYF
. | TRBJ2-3 | TRBD2 | TRBV4-3 | TGCGCCAGCAGCCAAGGGGGACTAGCGGGGAAAGATACGCAGTATTTT | CASSQGGLAGKDTQYF
. | TRBJ2-3 | TRBD2 | TRBV6-6 | TGTGCCAGCAGTTACCCGGGACTAGCGGGGGCGGATACGCAGTATTTT | CASSYPGLAGADTQYF
. | TRBJ1-2 | . | TRBV12-3/TRBV12-4 | TGTGCCAGCAGTCGGTTGATTAACTATGGCTACACCTTC | CASSRLINYGYTF
. | TRBJ1-1 | TRBD1 | TRBV2 | TGTGCCAGCAGTGACGGGGGACAGCCCATGGCTTTCTTT | CASSDGGQPMAFF
. | TRBJ2-4 | . | TRBV7-8 | TGTGCCAGCAGCTTAGCGCGGCCAGAAAACATTCAGTACTTC | CASSLARPENIQYF
. | TRBJ1-5 | TRBD1 | TRBV4-3 | TGCGCCAGCAGCCAAGAATGGAGGGACAGGGGCCAGCCCCAGCATTTT | CASSQEWRDRGQPQHF
. | TRBJ2-7 | . | TRBV20-1 | TGCAGTGCTAGTGGATTAGGGGGACGCGAGCAGTACTTC | CSASGLGGREQYF
. | TRBJ2-3 | . | TRBV7-2 | TGTGCCAGCAGCTTAGTGGGCGACCACACAGATACGCAGTATTTT | CASSLVGDHTDTQYF
. | TRBJ2-7 | TRBD1 | TRBV5-1 | TGCGCCAGCAGCTCCCGGGACAGGTCATACGAGCAGTACTTC | CASSSRDRSYEQYF
. | TRBJ1-1 | . | TRBV5-4 | TGTGCCAGCAGTTCAGACTACACTGAAGCTTTCTTT | CASSSDYTEAFF
. | TRBJ2-1 | TRBD2 | TRBV3-1/TRBV3-2 | TGTGCCAGCAGCCAGGGTCTAGCGGGGGCCCATGGGTTCTTC | CASSQGLAGAHGFF
. | TRBJ2-2 | TRBD2 | TRBV7-2 | TGTGCCAGCAGCCACACCCTAGCGGGGGGGCCGGACACCGGGGAGCTGTTTTTT | CASSHTLAGGPDTGELFF
. | TRBJ1-2 | . | TRBV3-1/TRBV3-2 | TGTGCCAGCAGCCAAGATATCCCGGGATTAAACTATGGCTACACCTTC | CASSQDIPGLNYGYTF
once | TRBJ2-7 | . | TRBV5-1 | TGCGCCAGCAGCCAGGGGTCCGGGAGGACCTACGAGCAGTACTTC | CASSQGSGRTYEQYF
. | TRBJ2-7 | . | TRBV19 | TGTGCCAGTAGCAAAGGGTACCGGGATCTGAACTACGAGCAGTACTTC | CASSKGYRDLNYEQYF
. | TRBJ1-1 | . | TRBV5-1 | TGCGCCAGCCACGTGTCAGGGCTTACGAACACTGAAGCTTTCTTT | CASHVSGLTNTEAFF
. | TRBJ1-1 | TRBD1 | TRBV10-2 | TGCGCCACCACAGACCGACAGGGTGGTGAAGCTTTCTTT | CATTDRQGGEAFF
. | TRBJ1-4 | . | TRBV15 | TGTGCCACCAGCAGAGATCGGTTTACTAATGAAAAACTGTTTTTT | CATSRDRFTNEKLFF
once | TRBJ2-5 | TRBD2 | TRBV2 | TGTGCCAGCACACTAGCGGGGGCCCTTAAAGAGACCCAGTACTTC | CASTLAGALKETQYF